The present TCR beta chain was sequenced within a study of blood T cells in healthy people across ages (dated by TCRdb to 2014 to 2015). About the full investigation: In model experiments, template switching captured roughly one uniquely barcoded TCR beta cDNA molecule for every two T cells. Age-related changes in TCR beta repertoire diversity were measured in the study by deep sequencing normalized with unique cDNA molecular identifiers. The donors were divided into four age groups: young (average approximately 17 years), middle-aged (about 39), aged (about 61) and long-lived (82). To avoid experimental bias, donors of different ages were randomly spread across the sequencing lanes. The study analyzed two additional independent replicas of 1 million unique cDNA reads from the same blood draw for two donors, one aged 18 to 30 and one aged 80 or older.

The library relied on 5' RACE. Sequencing used an Illumina HiSeq 2500. A second PCR of roughly 7 to 11 cycles was performed with a sample-barcoded 5' primer and a J-beta primer mix. A unique molecular identifier was introduced onto each TCR beta cDNA molecule by a template-switch 5' adaptor carrying 12 random nucleotides. Each sample yielded at least 2.5 million CDR3-containing paired-end reads. First-strand cDNA was synthesized from all RNA with the Mint cDNA synthesis kit, primed by a TRBC-specific oligonucleotide. Following uracil-DNA glycosylase treatment, all cDNA underwent a first 18-cycle PCR with the universal primers M1SS and BC2_uni_R. The original pipeline was this. For normalization, 1 million high-quality reads, each with a distinct molecular identifier, were randomly selected from each sample. Instead of being binned into consensus sequences, reads with shared molecular identifiers were discarded. CDR3 identification, clonotype clustering and error correction used MiTCR with a Q25 quality threshold and the strictest error-elimination algorithm. A nonparametric unseen species model with Euler transformation was used to estimate lower-bound total TCR beta diversity. TCRdb itself trimmed the public reads at Q25 with fastp, ran MiXCR and retained productive beta chains. Rows matching on CDR3 protein sequence are summarized as one entry with the most common DNA and genes. TCRdb assigned the V and J calls; the authors' analysis was not used. The sample profile shows over a million distinct CDR3 sequences; about 43% of them were found once. The ten most abundant clones make up 7.9% of the sample.

A few counts support this clonotype. Its binding antigen is unknown. No base qualities exist here, and no much larger clone lies one base off it. Its CDR3 holds 12 amino acids, cysteine through phenylalanine. The retained sequence is limited to the CDR3, 36 bases, with the frame set at the first base. At the junction V is shortened by 11 bases and J by 2 bases, with 12 bases in between. The germline V gene yields MDHEN for CDR1 and SYDVKM for CDR2. General conclusions and limits of the study: Donor CMV infection status was unknown, potentially confounding age-related changes in expanded clonotypes. Compared with the aged group, more naive CD4+ T cells, fewer expanded clones and increased TCR diversity were shown by the long-lived group, suggesting age selection. Observed TCR beta diversity correlated strongly with the percentage of naive T cells measured by flow cytometry. As age increased, observed TCR beta diversity per million T cells dropped in a roughly linear way, and a significant reduction was already evident by age 40. Estimates of total diversity based on one million sequenced T cells were considered lower bounds and underestimates. Because profiling used bulk unsorted PBMCs, naive and antigen-experienced compartments could not be compared conclusively.

Donors were 40 or so systemically healthy Caucasian individuals from Russia aged roughly 6 to 90 years. Each donor gave 8 to 10 milliliters of peripheral blood, collected into EDTA-treated Vacutainer tubes. Ficoll-Paque density-gradient centrifugation was used to isolate PBMCs, with at least 7 million per sample. Trizol reagent was used to extract total RNA from PBMCs, with at least 5.5 micrograms per sample. For every donor, an aliquot of PBMCs went through flow cytometry to measure the percentages of naive CD45RAhigh/CD27high T cells. What was sequenced was blood. The chain uses TRBV28 and TRBJ1-2; the best D guess is TRBD1, with 5 bases matching. This TCR came from a woman under 30 in good health. CDR3 region: CAGSRGNYGYTF. The base sequence is TGTGCCGGCTCGCGGGGGAACTATGGCTACACCTTC.